The next 17 T cell receptor beta chains were all read from a single sample in a study of cytomegalovirus exposure and HLA in healthy donors (TCRdb year 2017). Library method: the immunoSEQ multiplex PCR assay. For the multiplex PCR, a mixture combining 60 forward primers for TCR Vbeta segments and 13 reverse primers for TCR Jbeta segments was used. TCRdb holds this immuneACCESS table with in-frame rearrangements only. Some clones are missing; in checked studies, unresolved V genes explain under half, and the rest has no known cause. A total of 95,000 to 150,000 clones appear in this sample, around 67% of them only once. The ten most abundant clones make up approximately 4.1% of the sample. The sequenced sample consisted of PBMCs. These receptors all stem from a woman aged 40 to 49 in good health and CMV-seronegative.

The chain couples TRBV6-1 to TRBJ2-5; perhaps TRBD2 as D (6 bases). Germline lookup yields CDR1 MNHNS and CDR2 SASEGT. V lost 6 bases, J lost 5 bases, and 13 bases lay in between. This CDR3 comprises 13 residues. This CDR3 reads CASRTPRGETQYF. Here the CDR3 DNA reads TGTGCCAGCAGGACACCCCGGGGGGAGACCCAGTACTTC.

The chain links TRBV6-1 to TRBJ1-1, with a weak D call TRBD1 (6 bases). Germline V gives CDR1 MNHNS, CDR2 SASEGT. This CDR3 is built from 14 residues. V lost 7 bases and J lost 1, with 13 bases in between. CDR3 in DNA: TGTGCCAGCATTTACAGGGTCGGGAACACTGAAGCTTTCTTT. It encodes CASIYRVGNTEAFF.

This clone appeared a few times. The chain has TRBV11-2 and TRBJ2-7; tentative D call: TRBD2 (5 bases). CDR1 and CDR2 from the germline V gene are SGHAT and FQNNGV. The CDR3 runs 13 residues. Trimming removed 0 bases from V and 6 bases from J, with 9 bases in between. CDR3 bases: TGTGCCAGCAGCTTAGAGGCGAGCGGCGAGCAGTACTTC. The encoded protein is CASSLEASGEQYF.

The J gene is TRBJ2-3, the V gene TRBV7-6; 7 bases agree with TRBD2. Per germline, CDR1 SGHVS and CDR2 FNYEAQ. Trimming took 3 bases from V and 5 from J; bases not matched to a gene: 8. The CDR3 length is 15 residues. CDR3 residues: CASSFGASGRDTQYF. The CDR3 region has the DNA TGTGCCAGCAGCTTTGGGGCTAGCGGAAGAGATACGCAGTATTTT. Full variable domain (missing parts from reference TRBV7-6 and TRBJ2-3): GAGVSQSPRYKVTKRGQDVALRCDPISGHVSLYWYRQALGQGPEFLTYFNYEAQQDKSGLPNDRFSAERPEGSISTLTIQRTEQRDSAMYRCASSFGASGRDTQYFGPGTRLTVL.

The chain has TRBV7-2 and TRBJ2-1; 7 bases match TRBD1. Trimming removed 4 bases from V and 6 bases from J; junction bases left unmatched: 3. There are 13 residues in the CDR3. Germline V lookup: CDR1 SGHTA, CDR2 FQGNSA. CDR3 in DNA: TGTGCCAGCAGCTACGACAGGGCCAATGAGCAGTTCTTC. This translates into CASSYDRANEQFF.

V is TRBV5-6 and J is TRBJ1-3; maybe TRBD1 (5 bases). Germline CDR1 is SGHDT and CDR2 is YYEEEE. The CDR3 is made up of 13 amino acids. The V gene lost 4 bases and the J gene lost 11 bases, with 16 bases spanning the gap. CDR3 sequence (DNA): TGTGCCAGCAGCCCAGGGTTCTCGGGCGCCATATATTTT. Its translation is CASSPGFSGAIYF.

Details on this clone: An end of the junction does not agree with germline; a read error may underlie this. V gene TRBV7-9 combines with J gene TRBJ2-7; 7 bases match TRBD1. The germline gives CDR1 SEHNR, CDR2 FQNEAQ (reference sequence). The CDR3 totals 16 residues. The CDR3 DNA is TGTTCCAGCAGCTCGGGAAACAGGGGCCTTACCTACGAGCAGTACTTC. Translated: CSSSSGNRGLTYEQYF.

V is TRBV9 and J is TRBJ1-2; D unresolved. The CDR3 contains 11 residues. CDR1 and CDR2 (germline): SGDLS, YYNGEE. Trimming took 3 bases from V and 7 from J, leaving 7 bases between them. The CDR3 DNA is TGTGCCAGCAGCGCCCTAGGTGGCTACACCTTC. It translates to CASSALGGYTF.

The CDR3: CASKGGGTDTQYF. The DNA for the CDR3 is TGTGCCAGCAAGGGAGGGGGCACAGATACGCAGTATTTT. The rearrangement joins TRBV6-5 to TRBJ2-3; 7 nucleotides agree with TRBD2. This CDR3 comprises 13 residues. Germline V gives CDR1 MNHEY, CDR2 SVGAGI. V dropped 7 bases and J dropped 1; count of bases not matched to a gene: 2.

The chain recombines TRBV6-4 with TRBJ1-1; 9 positions match TRBD1. Germline-derived CDR1 and CDR2 are MRHNA and SNTAGT. There are 13 residues in the CDR3. V lost 5 bases to trimming and J lost 4 bases; unmatched junction nucleotides: 2. DNA for the CDR3: TGTGCCAGCAGTAAGGACAGGGGCACTGAAGCTTTCTTT. This gives the protein CASSKDRGTEAFF.

The chain joins TRBV2 to TRBJ1-1, with D possibly being TRBD1 (5 bases). The CDR3 runs 12 residues. Trimming pared 2 bases from V and 10 bases from J, leaving 11 bases between. Germline CDR1 reads SNHLY; CDR2 reads FYNNEI. The CDR3, as DNA: TGTGCCAGCAGTGAACGGGACGGGAGAGCTTTCTTT. It codes for CASSERDGRAFF.

The chain carries TRBV7-8 and TRBJ1-6, with unresolved D. The CDR3 is made up of 14 amino acids. With 1 base removed from V and 11 bases from J, the gap between germline ends came to 12 bases. Germline values: CDR1 SGHVS, CDR2 FQNEAQ. The CDR3 DNA reads as TGTGCCAGCAGCTTAGAGAGGGCTGGGCCACCCCTCCACTTT. This encodes CASSLERAGPPLHF. The whole variable domain, remainder taken from reference TRBV7-8 and TRBJ1-6, is GAGVSQSPRYKVAKRGQDVALRCDPISGHVSLFWYQQALGQGPEFLTYFQNEAQLDKSGLPSDRFFAERPEGSVSTLKIQRTQQEDSAVYLCASSLERAGPPLHFGNGTRLTVT.

The chain has TRBV7-2 and TRBJ2-1; a possible D gene is TRBD2 (6 bases). Trimming shortened V by 10 bases and J by 1 base, and 17 bases separated the two germline ends. CDR3 length: 15 residues. Germline CDR1 reads SGHTA; CDR2 reads FQGNSA. CDR3 sequence (DNA): TGTGCCACTCAACCCCTAGCGCCTTCCTACAATGAGCAGTTCTTC. This gives the protein CATQPLAPSYNEQFF. The full variable domain, with the rest looked up from reference TRBV7-2 and TRBJ2-1, is GAGVSQSPSNKVTEKGKDVELRCDPISGHTALYWYRQSLGQGLEFLIYFQGNSAPDKSGLPSDRFSAERTGGSVSTLTIQRTQQEDSAVYLCATQPLAPSYNEQFFGPGTRLTVL.

The rearrangement joins TRBV6-1 to TRBJ2-5; 8 bases fit TRBD1. Losses at the gene ends were 7 bases for V and 5 bases for J; bases not matched to a gene: 12. This CDR3 region has 15 residues. The germline V gene has CDR1 MNHNS and CDR2 SASEGT. The chain's CDR3 is CASINGQGIRETQYF. CDR3 nucleotide sequence: TGTGCCAGCATTAATGGACAGGGAATCCGGGAGACCCAGTACTTC.

This sequence joins TRBV7-2 and TRBJ1-6, with a weak D call TRBD1 (6 bases). This CDR3 region has 15 residues. The germline V and J ends were trimmed by 5 bases and 9 bases, with 17 bases remaining between them. CDR1 is SGHTA, CDR2 FQGNSA, per germline. The CDR3: CASSQRTEIGSPLHF. The CDR3 coding sequence is TGTGCCAGCAGCCAACGGACAGAGATCGGTTCACCCCTCCACTTT.

The chain joins TRBV7-2 to TRBJ2-7, with 9 bases fitting TRBD2. The CDR3 is 17 amino acids. Looked up from germline, CDR1 is SGHTA and CDR2 is FQGNSA. Trimming took 0 bases from V and 4 from J; bases not matched to a gene: 10. In DNA, the CDR3 is TGTGCCAGCAGCTTAGCGCGGGTTAGCGGGAGCTCGTACGAGCAGTACTTC. Translated, it gives CASSLARVSGSSYEQYF.

V is TRBV4-3 and J is TRBJ1-2, with no clear D. Germline assignment: CDR1 LGHNA and CDR2 YSLEER. The CDR3 loop spans 14 amino acids. Trimming took off 1 base at V and 8 bases at J, with 14 bases between the two ends. The CDR3 loop reads CASSQVQRVEGYTF. CDR3 DNA sequence: TGCGCCAGCAGCCAAGTGCAGAGGGTGGAGGGCTACACCTTC.